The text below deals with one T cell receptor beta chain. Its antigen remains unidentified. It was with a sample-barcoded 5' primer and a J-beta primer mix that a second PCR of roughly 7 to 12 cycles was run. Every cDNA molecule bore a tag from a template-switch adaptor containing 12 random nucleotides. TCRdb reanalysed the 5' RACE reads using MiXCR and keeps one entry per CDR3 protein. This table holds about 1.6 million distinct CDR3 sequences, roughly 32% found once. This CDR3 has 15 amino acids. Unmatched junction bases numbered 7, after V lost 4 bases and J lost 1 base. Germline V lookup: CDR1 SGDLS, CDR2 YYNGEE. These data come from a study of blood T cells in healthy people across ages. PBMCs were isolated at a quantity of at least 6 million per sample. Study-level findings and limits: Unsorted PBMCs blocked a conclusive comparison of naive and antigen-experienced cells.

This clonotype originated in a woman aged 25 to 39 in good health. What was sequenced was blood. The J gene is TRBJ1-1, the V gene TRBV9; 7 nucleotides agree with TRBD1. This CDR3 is CASSYVTGQNTEAFF. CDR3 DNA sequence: TGTGCCAGCAGCTACGTGACAGGGCAGAACACTGAAGCTTTCTTT.